Listed below are T cell receptor beta chains from one sample, sequenced in a study of blood T cells in healthy people across ages. TCRdb itself ran the 5' RACE reads through MiXCR, one entry per CDR3 protein. The sample has more than 800,000 distinct CDR3 sequences, under 55% seen once. Source material: blood. Receptors were obtained from a woman aged 55-75 years in good health. CDR3s include the opening cysteine and the closing phenylalanine or tryptophan. The order of the fields is clone size, D gene, J gene, V gene, CDR3 protein, CDR3 DNA. The D gene is left open where the match is weak. Only part of the rows carry a size: once, few, many, or a class if the clone is expanded.

. | TRBD1 | TRBJ1-1 | TRBV27 | CASSSDRRWTEAFF | TGTGCCAGCAGCTCGGACAGGCGGTGGACTGAAGCTTTCTTT
. | . | TRBJ1-1 | TRBV7-9 | CASSHRSATEAFF | TGTGCCAGCAGCCACCGTTCGGCCACTGAAGCTTTCTTT
. | TRBD2 | TRBJ2-1 | TRBV7-9 | CANSSRLAGGGNEQFF | TGTGCCAACAGCTCACGGCTAGCGGGAGGAGGAAATGAGCAGTTCTTC
. | . | TRBJ2-1 | TRBV4-1 | CASSLPHQGPNNEQFF | TGCGCCAGCAGCCTCCCACACCAGGGGCCCAACAATGAGCAGTTCTTC
. | TRBD2 | TRBJ2-5 | TRBV7-2 | CASSLAGTRLSNEQYF | TGTGCCAGCAGCTTAGCCGGGACTAGGCTGAGTAATGAGCAGTACTTC
. | TRBD1 | TRBJ2-1 | TRBV11-2 | CASRRPGQRDNEQFF | TGTGCCAGCAGAAGACCGGGACAGCGAGACAATGAGCAGTTCTTC
. | TRBD2 | TRBJ2-3 | TRBV3-1 | CASSQALAGGGSTDTQYF | TGTGCCAGCAGCCAAGCCCTAGCGGGAGGCGGGAGCACAGATACGCAGTATTTT
few | TRBD2 | TRBJ2-6 | TRBV20-1 | CSAMFSGRSGANVLTF | TGCAGTGCTATGTTTAGCGGGAGAAGTGGGGCCAACGTCCTGACTTTC
. | . | TRBJ2-7 | TRBV9 | CASSVEAYETLNGEQYF | TGTGCCAGCAGCGTAGAGGCATACGAGACCCTTAACGGCGAGCAGTACTTC
. | . | TRBJ2-2 | TRBV27 | CASGAGGRISELFF | TGTGCCAGCGGAGCAGGGGGGAGGATATCGGAGCTGTTTTTT
few | TRBD1 | TRBJ1-2 | TRBV14 | CASSHPISGTGNYGYTF | TGTGCCAGCAGCCATCCCATTAGCGGGACAGGGAACTATGGCTACACCTTC
. | . | TRBJ2-3 | TRBV14 | CASSLPMTSTDTQYF | TGTGCCAGCAGCCTCCCCATGACCAGCACAGATACGCAGTATTTT
. | . | TRBJ2-1 | TRBV10-3 | CAISGGGLLNEQFF | TGTGCCATCAGTGGTGGGGGGCTCCTTAATGAGCAGTTCTTC
. | TRBD2 | TRBJ2-1 | TRBV7-9 | CASSSPKREGFENEQFF | TGTGCCAGCAGCTCCCCGAAGCGGGAGGGATTTGAAAATGAGCAGTTCTTC
. | . | TRBJ1-1 | TRBV3-1 | CASSPSGYTEAFF | TGTGCCAGCAGCCCCTCAGGGTACACTGAAGCTTTCTTT
few | . | TRBJ1-2 | TRBV6-1 | CASSERGPTYGYTF | TGTGCCAGCAGTGAAAGGGGCCCCACCTATGGCTACACCTTC
. | . | TRBJ1-1 | TRBV6-2/TRBV6-3 | CASSYAGNTEAFF | TGTGCCAGCAGTTACGCGGGGAACACTGAAGCTTTCTTT
. | . | TRBJ2-5 | TRBV28 | CAGSLGKGLGQETQYF | TGTGCCGGCAGTTTAGGAAAAGGATTGGGGCAAGAGACCCAGTACTTC
. | . | TRBJ1-2 | TRBV6-1 | CASSEGAARGHGYTF | TGTGCCAGCAGTGAAGGGGCAGCGAGGGGCCATGGCTACACCTTC
. | . | TRBJ2-1 | TRBV13 | CASSTWTDSSYNEQFF | TGTGCCAGCAGTACCTGGACGGATAGCTCCTACAATGAACAGTTCTTC
. | TRBD2 | TRBJ2-7 | TRBV6-7 | CASSPRTSFIFRYEQYF | TGTGCCAGCAGTCCAAGGACTAGTTTTATTTTTCGCTACGAGCAGTACTTC
once | . | TRBJ2-3 | TRBV6-5 | CASSGWAGRDTQYF | TGTGCCAGCAGCGGGTGGGCGGGGAGAGATACGCAGTATTTT
. | TRBD2 | TRBJ2-1 | TRBV20-1 | CSAASGSDEQFF | TGCAGTGCGGCTAGCGGGAGCGATGAGCAGTTCTTC
. | . | TRBJ1-2 | TRBV6-6 | CASSYRDSFALDGYTF | TGTGCCAGCAGTTACCGGGACTCGTTTGCTCTTGATGGCTACACCTTC
few | . | TRBJ2-1 | TRBV20-1 | CSASRPGNNEQFF | TGCAGTGCTAGTCGTCCTGGCAACAATGAGCAGTTCTTC
. | TRBD2 | TRBJ2-4 | TRBV6-2/TRBV6-3 | CASRATSGTAKNIQYF | TGTGCCAGCAGGGCGACTAGCGGAACAGCCAAAAACATTCAGTACTTC
. | TRBD1 | TRBJ2-7 | TRBV12-3/TRBV12-4 | CASFTMDRGPHEQYF | TGTGCCAGCTTTACTATGGACAGGGGCCCCCACGAGCAGTACTTC
. | TRBD1 | TRBJ2-7 | TRBV28 | CASSLYRGPLYEQYF | TGTGCCAGCAGTTTGTACAGGGGGCCTCTCTACGAGCAGTACTTC
few | TRBD2 | TRBJ2-7 | TRBV19 | CASSEGGIYEQYF | TGTGCCAGTAGTGAGGGAGGGATCTACGAGCAGTACTTC
. | TRBD2 | TRBJ2-1 | TRBV4-1 | CASSQPGLAVTEQFF | TGCGCCAGCAGCCAACCGGGACTAGCAGTCACTGAGCAGTTCTTC
. | TRBD2 | TRBJ2-7 | TRBV20-1 | CSASVRGLAGIYEQYF | TGCAGTGCCAGTGTTCGGGGACTAGCGGGCATCTACGAGCAGTACTTC
. | TRBD1 | TRBJ1-5 | TRBV20-1 | CSARDPGQGSQPQHF | TGCAGTGCTAGAGATCCCGGACAGGGAAGTCAGCCCCAGCATTTT
. | . | TRBJ2-5 | TRBV2 | CACPPTRETQYF | TGTGCCTGCCCCCCCACACGAGAGACCCAGTACTTC
few | . | TRBJ1-6 | TRBV7-8 | CASSPGGESPLHF | TGTGCCAGCAGCCCGGGGGGGGAATCACCCCTCCACTTT
. | TRBD2 | TRBJ2-2 | TRBV7-2 | CASSLDDGRAVAGELFF | TGTGCCAGCAGCTTAGATGACGGGAGGGCTGTCGCCGGGGAGCTGTTTTTT
many | . | TRBJ2-7 | TRBV5-6 | CASSPGPGTSEQYF | TGTGCCAGCAGTCCGGGACCGGGTACTTCCGAGCAGTACTTC
. | . | TRBJ2-3 | TRBV20-1 | CSASRTSASTETQYF | TGCAGTGCCTCCCGGACTTCGGCGAGCACAGAGACGCAGTATTTT
many | TRBD2 | TRBJ2-1 | TRBV4-2 | CASSPSGRASGEQFF | TGTGCCAGCAGCCCTAGCGGGAGGGCCAGCGGTGAGCAGTTCTTC
few | . | TRBJ1-2 | TRBV15 | CATSRDTRGSGYTF | TGTGCCACCAGCAGAGATACCAGGGGAAGTGGCTACACCTTC
few | TRBD2 | TRBJ2-4 | TRBV11-1 | CASSTTASGTRNIQYF | TGTGCCAGCAGCACCACCGCTAGCGGGACGAGAAACATTCAGTACTTC
. | . | TRBJ2-1 | TRBV5-1 | CASSLGSANNEQFF | TGCGCCAGCAGCTTGGGGTCGGCCAACAATGAGCAGTTCTTC
. | . | TRBJ2-7 | TRBV20-1 | CSARGGVRTYNEQYF | TGCAGTGCTAGAGGGGGGGTCAGGACCTACAATGAGCAGTACTTC
. | . | TRBJ1-2 | TRBV6-1 | CASSERLADYYGYTF | TGTGCCAGCAGTGAACGTCTAGCAGACTACTATGGCTACACCTTC